These 10 T cell receptor beta chains came from one sample sequenced in a study of T cell responses to AZD1222 COVID-19 vaccine. Assay: immunoSEQ multiplex PCR; the TCRdb copy retains only in-frame clones and omits some. The table shows about 140,000 clones, with 91% occurring only once. Here the sequenced sample was peripheral blood, taken 28 days after the second AZD1222 dose. The receptors derive from an adult who received the AZD1222 COVID-19 vaccine.

The rearrangement joins TRBV3-1 (or the pseudogene TRBV3-2) to TRBJ1-1; TRBD1 agrees at 8 bases. Germline assignment: CDR1 LGHDT and CDR2 YNNKEL (reference sequence). This CDR3 region has 13 residues. J gave up 7 bases and V 4 bases, and 5 bases lay outside the gene matches. CDR3 DNA sequence: TGTGCCAGCAGCCGAGGGACAGGACTTGAAGCTTTCTTT. It translates to CASSRGTGLEAFF.

The chain uses TRBV5-8 and TRBJ1-2; tentatively, D is TRBD1 (5 bases). Germline values: CDR1 SGHTS, CDR2 YDEGEE. CDR3 length: 12 residues. Trimming left V 5 bases short and J 11 bases short, with 16 bases between. CDR3 protein: CASSYRGGRYTF. The DNA of the CDR3 is TGTGCCAGCAGTTACCGCGGGGGGAGGTACACCTTC.

This clone was seen only a few times. V is TRBV12-3 or TRBV12-4 and J is TRBJ1-4; no reliable D call. The V and J ends lost 3 bases and 8 bases respectively, with 7 bases between them. This CDR3 region has 12 residues. CDR3 residues: CASSFLGEKLFF. The CDR3 nucleotides read TGTGCCAGCAGTTTCCTCGGGGAAAAACTGTTTTTT.

This sequence joins TRBV28 and TRBJ1-3, with D possibly TRBD1 on 5 matching bases. The V end was cut by 3 bases, the J end by 4 bases, with 10 bases between. CDR3 length equals 14 residues. Germline V gene lookup returns CDR1 MDHEN and CDR2 SYDVKM. CDR3 nucleotides: TGTGCCAGCAGTTTTGGTAGGGGCGGAAACACCATATATTTT. It translates to CASSFGRGGNTIYF.

The gene calls are TRBV9 and TRBJ2-3, with TRBD2 matching 8 bases. V shed 5 bases, J shed 2 bases, and the junction held 7 bases outside the gene matches. CDR1 SGDLS and CDR2 YYNGEE come from the germline V gene. CDR3 length: 15 amino acids. The CDR3 region has the DNA TGTGCCAGCAGAGGAGCGGGAGCGAACACAGATACGCAGTATTTT. Protein: CASRGAGANTDTQYF.

The chain carries TRBV7-8 and TRBJ1-5; perhaps TRBD1 as D (5 bases). Germline lookup yields CDR1 SGHVS and CDR2 FQNEAQ. The CDR3 spans 13 residues. V lost 11 bases and J lost 3, with 14 bases in between. DNA of the CDR3: TGTGCCTCACACGGGGGGAACAATCAGCCCCAGCATTTT. This sequence encodes CASHGGNNQPQHF.

The V and J genes are TRBV9 and TRBJ2-3; 7 nucleotides agree with TRBD2. This CDR3 is 13 amino acids long. Germline CDR1 and CDR2: SGDLS and YYNGEE. V was clipped by 6 bases and J by 5 bases; unmatched bases: 6. This chain's CDR3 is CASTRGGQDTQYF. The CDR3 nucleotides read TGTGCCAGCACCCGGGGAGGGCAAGATACGCAGTATTTT. Variable domain in full (rest from reference TRBV9 and TRBJ2-3): DSGVTQTPKHLITATGQRVTLRCSPRSGDLSVYWYQQSLDQGLQFLIQYYNGEERAKGNILERFSAQQFPDLHSELNLSSLELGDSALYFCASTRGGQDTQYFGPGTRLTVL.

The V and J genes are TRBV7-9 and TRBJ1-1, with D tentatively TRBD1 (6 bases). The CDR3 runs 15 residues. Germline V lookup: CDR1 SEHNR, CDR2 FQNEAQ (reference sequence). The V gene lost 10 bases and the J gene lost 3 bases, with 21 bases spanning the gap. CDR3 in DNA: TGTGCCACCGGGGGGTCCTCAGGGGTGGACACTGAAGCTTTCTTT. This translates into CATGGSSGVDTEAFF.

The chain carries TRBV2 and TRBJ1-2; D might be TRBD1 (6 bases). The CDR3 extends over 14 amino acids. The V end was cut by 3 bases, the J end by 2 bases, with 10 bases between. Germline V gives CDR1 SNHLY, CDR2 FYNNEI. The CDR3 DNA is TGTGCCAGCAGTGATAACAGGGCGAACTATGGCTACACCTTC. Encoded protein: CASSDNRANYGYTF.

The chain recombines TRBV4-1 with TRBJ1-5, with a tentative D call TRBD1 (5 bases). Germline V gives CDR1 MGHRA, CDR2 YSYEKL. Deletions cut 8 bases from V and 6 bases from J, with 17 bases between. The CDR3 is 14 residues long. The CDR3: CASGLGGVSQPQHF. As DNA, the CDR3 is TGCGCCAGCGGCCTTGGGGGGGTCAGTCAGCCCCAGCATTTT.